The 4 T cell receptor beta chains reported below all come from one sample, sequenced in a study of identical twins. MiXCR was run by TCRdb on the 5' RACE reads, yielding one entry per CDR3 protein. The sample has fewer than 450,000 distinct CDR3 sequences, approximately 8.8% seen once. Sequences were obtained from naive T cells sorted from blood. These receptor sequences come from a woman in her fifties or sixties in good health.

This chain joins TRBV7-9 and TRBJ2-5; no firm D call. The CDR3 consists of 11 residues. Trimming took 4 bases from V and 7 from J, leaving 7 bases between them. Germline V CDR1 and CDR2: SEHNR, FQNEAQ (reference sequence). The CDR3 DNA sequence: TGTGCCAGCAGCTCAAGCGTGACCCAGTACTTC. Amino acids: CASSSSVTQYF.

This clonotype has a handful of counts. The CDR3 protein is CASSRWGQGVYNEQFF. The CDR3 nucleotides read TGTGCCAGCAGTAGATGGGGACAGGGGGTTTACAATGAGCAGTTCTTC. The chain employs TRBV6-1 and TRBJ2-1; 11 bases line up with TRBD1. Germline V lookup: CDR1 MNHNS, CDR2 SASEGT. V dropped 5 bases and J dropped 4; count of bases not matched to a gene: 7. CDR3 length: 16 residues.

This clonotype was found many times. V gene TRBV12-3 or TRBV12-4 combines with J gene TRBJ2-5; D gene uncertain. The CDR3 consists of 11 residues. V was cut by 6 bases and J by 4 bases, with 6 bases left in between. CDR3 residues: CASSRRETQYF. CDR3 nucleotide sequence: TGTGCCAGCAGCAGACGAGAGACCCAGTACTTC.

V gene TRBV19 combines with J gene TRBJ2-3; 10 bases map to TRBD2. Losses at the gene ends were 10 bases for V and 3 bases for J; bases not matched to a gene: 4. This CDR3 has 13 residues. CDR1 and CDR2 (germline): LNHDA, SQIVND (reference sequence). The CDR3 region is CATRTSGTDTQYF. DNA for the CDR3: TGTGCCACCAGGACTAGCGGTACAGATACGCAGTATTTT.